These 32 T cell receptor beta chains were sequenced from one sample in a study of T-cell memory formation after mild COVID-19. TCRdb called the 5' RACE reads again in MiXCR, with one record for every CDR3 protein. The table lists about 350,000 distinct CDR3 sequences, about 13% of them singletons. Material: PBMCs or a T cell subset sorted from them (not recorded which). These receptors all come from a man younger than 35 who had mild COVID-19 (a few samples of this study predate the infection). Cell type and time point are not known.

This clonotype came up a few times. This rearrangement joins TRBV5-6 to TRBJ2-1; D is unresolved. CDR1 is SGHDT and CDR2 is YYEEEE in the germline V gene. CDR3 length: 13 amino acids. V shed 4 bases and J shed 6 bases, with 11 bases lying between them. The CDR3 spells CASSPDSANEQFF. CDR3 bases: TGTGCCAGCAGCCCCGACTCCGCCAATGAGCAGTTCTTC.

The rearrangement joins TRBV5-1 to TRBJ2-5, with TRBD1 identical over 10 bases. The V gene end was trimmed by 3 bases and the J gene end by 4 bases; junction bases not matched to a gene: 6. CDR3 size: 15 residues. From germline, CDR1 is SGHRS and CDR2 YFSETQ. DNA of the CDR3: TGCGCCAGCAGCTGGGGACAGGGGCTCGGAGAGACCCAGTACTTC. Protein: CASSWGQGLGETQYF.

This chain links TRBV3-1 with TRBJ1-6; no reliable D call. V gave up 1 base and J gave up 10 bases, with 11 bases separating them. Per the germline V gene, CDR1 is LGHDT and CDR2 is YNNKEL (reference sequence). The length of the CDR3 is 14 residues. CDR3 nucleotide sequence: TGTGCCAGCAGCCAAGGACTGGCGGAATCACCCCTCCACTTT. Its translation is CASSQGLAESPLHF.

The chain links TRBV6-6 to TRBJ1-5, with D unresolved. This CDR3 region has 16 residues. Trimming removed 0 bases at V and 4 bases at J, with 13 bases between. Looked up from germline, CDR1 is MNHNY and CDR2 is SVGAGI (reference sequence). DNA for the CDR3: TGTGCCAGCAGTTACTCGATTTACAGCCAAAATCAGCCCCAGCATTTT. Amino acid sequence: CASSYSIYSQNQPQHF.

This clonotype was seen a handful of times. The chain carries TRBV20-1 and TRBJ1-3, with 7 bases aligning to TRBD1. CDR1 and CDR2 from the germline V gene are DFQATT and SNEGSKA (reference sequence). This CDR3 is built from 17 residues. J was trimmed by 0 bases and V by 1 base; bases with no gene match: 9. Here the CDR3 reads CSARGQGGPSSGNTIYF. CDR3 in DNA: TGCAGTGCTAGAGGGCAGGGGGGACCTAGCTCTGGAAACACCATATATTTT.

This clonotype has at least ten counts. The chain links TRBV3-1 to TRBJ2-3; no clear D. The V gene's germline CDR1 is LGHDT and CDR2 YNNKEL (reference sequence). CDR3 length: 14 amino acids. V lost 0 bases, J lost 1 base, and 5 bases lay in between. The CDR3 bases are TGTGCCAGCAGCCAAGAAAGGGGCACAGATACGCAGTATTTT. Protein product: CASSQERGTDTQYF.

This clonotype was detected ten times or more. The rearrangement joins TRBV7-2 to TRBJ2-4; D is unresolved. V was cut by 0 bases and J by 0 bases, with 3 bases left in between. The CDR3 consists of 14 residues. The germline V gene encodes CDR1 SGHTA and CDR2 FQGNSA. The chain's CDR3 is CASSLALAKNIQYF. CDR3 bases: TGTGCCAGCAGCTTAGCGCTAGCCAAAAACATTCAGTACTTC.

The chain combines TRBV10-3 with TRBJ2-6; 7 bases match TRBD1. Germline V gene lookup returns CDR1 ENHRY and CDR2 SYGVKD. V lost 2 bases to trimming and J lost 0 bases; unmatched junction nucleotides: 4. The CDR3 contains 17 residues. The CDR3 reads CAISEQGQYSGANVLTF. In nucleotides, the CDR3 is TGTGCCATCAGTGAGCAGGGACAGTACTCTGGGGCCAACGTCCTGACTTTC.

At least ten counts were recorded for this clonotype. The V call is TRBV4-3, the J call TRBJ2-5; tentatively, D is TRBD1 (5 bases). The CDR3 contains 15 residues. The germline V gene has CDR1 LGHNA and CDR2 YSLEER. The V and J ends lost 0 bases and 2 bases respectively, with 10 bases between them. CDR3 amino acids: CASSQDLTVQETQYF. The CDR3 nucleotides read TGCGCCAGCAGCCAAGATTTGACAGTACAAGAGACCCAGTACTTC.

This clonotype has a handful of counts. The DNA of the CDR3 is TGTGCCAGCAGTTACTCCCGGACAGGGGGCGATGAGGGAGCTTTCTTT. Translating it yields CASSYSRTGGDEGAFF. The chain carries TRBV6-2 or TRBV6-3 and TRBJ1-1; 11 bases match TRBD1. V was clipped by 0 bases and J by 10 bases; unmatched bases: 10. The CDR3 is 16 residues long. Germline V gene data show CDR1 as MNHEY and CDR2 as SVGEGT.

Turning to this clonotype: One end of the junction does not line up with germline, which may come from a read error. The rearrangement joins TRBV12-3 or TRBV12-4 to TRBJ2-3, with TRBD1 as a possible D gene (6 bases). The CDR3 consists of 13 residues. CDR3 in DNA: TGTGCCAGCAGTCAGGACAGCACAGATATGCAGTATTTT. This codes for CASSQDSTDMQYF.

The V and J genes are TRBV6-6 and TRBJ2-1, with D tentatively TRBD2 (6 bases). CDR1 is MNHNY and CDR2 is SVGAGI in the germline V gene (reference sequence). CDR3 length: 18 residues. The V and J ends lost 4 bases and 7 bases respectively, with 26 bases between them. This CDR3 is CASSSPGTWGLSGNEQFF. CDR3 nucleotides: TGTGCCAGCAGTTCCCCCGGGACCTGGGGACTTTCGGGGAATGAGCAGTTCTTC.

The chain couples TRBV6-6 to TRBJ2-6; TRBD2 aligns across 13 bases. Germline CDR1 and CDR2: MNHNY and SVGAGI (reference sequence). This CDR3 is 17 amino acids long. V trimming: 5 bases; J trimming: 3 bases; junction bases outside the gene matches: 4. CDR3 coding DNA: TGTGCCAGCAGTCCGGGACTAGCGGGGTATGGGGCCAACGTCCTGACTTTC. It codes for CASSPGLAGYGANVLTF.

This clonotype appeared a few times. The chain carries TRBV12-3 or TRBV12-4 and TRBJ2-1; D is unclear. The CDR3 has 13 residues. With 6 bases removed from V and 4 bases from J, the gap between germline ends came to 10 bases. CDR3 loop: CASRSLGYNEQFF. The CDR3 coding sequence is TGTGCCAGCAGGTCCCTCGGGTACAATGAGCAGTTCTTC.

This clonotype was seen ten or more times. V usage is TRBV5-6 and J usage is TRBJ1-2; maybe TRBD1 (5 bases). V shed 4 bases and J shed 2 bases, with 12 bases lying between them. CDR1 is SGHDT, CDR2 YYEEEE, per germline. This CDR3 is built from 14 residues. CDR3 region: CASSPRGNNYGYTF. The CDR3 DNA sequence: TGTGCCAGCAGCCCGAGGGGAAACAACTATGGCTACACCTTC.

A few counts support this clonotype. The chain is built from TRBV10-2 and TRBJ2-7; perhaps TRBD1 as D (6 bases). Germline V CDR1 and CDR2: WSHSY, SAAADI. V lost 4 bases, J lost 4 bases, and 11 bases lay in between. The CDR3 length is 13 residues. CDR3 amino acids: CASSGTVGYEQYF. The CDR3 region has the DNA TGCGCCAGCAGTGGGACAGTGGGGTACGAGCAGTACTTC.

The rearrangement uses TRBV7-2 and TRBJ2-3; D uncertain. Germline loops: CDR1 SGHTA, CDR2 FQGNSA. The length of the CDR3 is 12 residues. Between the trimmed V and J ends, which lost 5 bases and 4 bases, there was a span of 7 bases. In nucleotides, the CDR3 is TGTGCCAGCAGCAACATCGCAGATACGCAGTATTTT. This gives the protein CASSNIADTQYF.

This clonotype was found a few times. The V and J genes are TRBV30 and TRBJ2-3, with 8 positions matching TRBD1. The CDR3 spans 14 residues. The junction had 11 bases not matched to a gene; V was cut back by 6 bases and J by 6 bases. The germline V gene has CDR1 GTSNPN and CDR2 SVGIG (reference sequence). CDR3 region: CACADRVGSDTQYF. CDR3 bases: TGTGCCTGCGCGGACAGGGTGGGTTCGGATACGCAGTATTTT.

The sample holds a few counts of this clonotype. V usage is TRBV7-9 and J usage is TRBJ2-3; D is unresolved. Deletions cut 2 bases from V and 2 bases from J, with 8 bases between. This CDR3 has 14 residues. Germline V gene lookup returns CDR1 SEHNR and CDR2 FQNEAQ (reference sequence). CDR3 sequence: CASSLSQNTDTQYF. Written as DNA, the CDR3 is TGTGCCAGCAGCTTATCACAGAACACAGATACGCAGTATTTT.

The chain joins TRBV18 to TRBJ1-1; 7 nucleotides align to TRBD1. Germline trimming cut 3 bases from V and 4 bases from J; bases unmatched to any gene: 11. The CDR3 spans 16 residues. CDR1 and CDR2 from the germline V gene are KGHSH and LQKENI. CDR3 DNA: TGTGCCAGCTCACCGAACACAGGGGCCGACCTCACTGAAGCTTTCTTT. This gives the protein CASSPNTGADLTEAFF.

In its sample, this clonotype was seen a few times. The V and J genes are TRBV4-2 and TRBJ2-2, with D perhaps given as TRBD1 or TRBD2 (6 bases each). CDR1 and CDR2 from the germline V gene are LGHNA and YNFKEQ. The CDR3 extends over 15 amino acids. V shed 3 bases and J shed 3 bases, with 11 bases lying between them. The CDR3 sequence is CASSHGGRDTGELFF. The CDR3 nucleotides read TGTGCCAGCAGCCATGGGGGGCGCGACACCGGGGAGCTGTTTTTT.

V is TRBV6-5 and J is TRBJ2-3; D is undetermined. CDR3 length equals 15 residues. CDR1 is MNHEY, CDR2 SVGAGI, per germline. Between the trimmed V and J ends, which lost 5 bases and 0 bases, there was a span of 12 bases. CDR3 in amino acids: CASSGLATSTDTQYF. The CDR3 DNA follows: TGTGCCAGCAGTGGGCTGGCGACTAGCACAGATACGCAGTATTTT.

This clonotype appeared many times. The chain recombines TRBV4-2 with TRBJ1-6, with a weak D call TRBD1 (5 bases). V was shortened by 1 base and J by 10 bases, with 20 bases between the two germline ends. CDR3 length: 17 residues. CDR1 and CDR2 (germline): LGHNA, YNFKEQ. The CDR3 bases are TGTGCCAGCAGCCAAGGCGGAAGGGGAAGGAAAGGGTCACCCCTCCACTTT. Translated: CASSQGGRGRKGSPLHF.

The V and J genes are TRBV5-6 and TRBJ2-7; D remains unclear. The germline V and J ends were trimmed by 0 bases and 5 bases, with 12 bases remaining between them. The V gene's germline CDR1 is SGHDT and CDR2 YYEEEE. The CDR3 is 14 residues long. CDR3 nucleotide sequence: TGTGCCAGCAGCTTGGCCAGTCTTCTCAACGAGCAGTACGTC. As protein: CASSLASLLNEQYV.

This clonotype has at least ten counts. The genes are TRBV6-4 and TRBJ2-3; 11 bases agree with TRBD2. Trimming at V came to 2 bases and at J to 0 bases, leaving 1 base not matched to a gene. CDR3 length: 16 amino acids. Germline V gene lookup returns CDR1 MRHNA and CDR2 SNTAGT. The CDR3 here is CASSDLAGGSTDTQYF. The CDR3 DNA is TGTGCCAGCAGTGACCTAGCGGGGGGTAGCACAGATACGCAGTATTTT.

This clonotype was counted between two and nine times. V gene TRBV9 combines with J gene TRBJ2-3; 8 bases match TRBD2. J was trimmed by 6 bases and V by 4 bases; bases with no gene match: 10. This CDR3 is 15 amino acids long. From germline, CDR1 is SGDLS and CDR2 YYNGEE. Here the CDR3 DNA reads TGTGCCAGCAGCTCGGGACTAGTAGGTTCGGATACGCAGTATTTT. This translates into CASSSGLVGSDTQYF.

The chain couples TRBV12-3 or TRBV12-4 to TRBJ2-7, with D possibly called TRBD1 or TRBD2 (7 bases each). The V end lost 8 bases, the J end lost 7 bases, and 21 bases lay between the germline ends. The CDR3 is 14 residues long. The CDR3 sequence is CASGTGLRGGEQYF. In nucleotides, the CDR3 is TGTGCCAGCGGCACGGGACTCAGGGGGGGGGAGCAGTACTTC.

Only a few counts were recorded for this clonotype. CDR3 bases: TGTGCCAGCAGTTTAAGGGGGGGCGCCTACAATCAGCCCCAGCATTTT. Translated: CASSLRGGAYNQPQHF. The V and J genes are TRBV21-1 and TRBJ1-5; the D segment call TRBD1 is taken from the table without a DNA check. TRBV21-1 is tagged as a pseudogene. The CDR3 is made up of 16 amino acids.

V and J are TRBV11-2 and TRBJ1-4; no reliable D call. V was shortened by 5 bases and J by 3 bases, with 13 bases between the two germline ends. CDR3 length: 15 amino acids. Germline CDR1 reads SGHAT; CDR2 reads FQNNGV. CDR3 sequence reads: CASSRQVSANEKLFF. CDR3 sequence (DNA): TGTGCCAGCAGCCGGCAGGTTTCAGCTAATGAAAAACTGTTTTTT.

This chain links TRBV5-1 with TRBJ2-3, with D perhaps given as TRBD1 or TRBD2 (6 bases each). Germline CDR1 is SGHRS and CDR2 is YFSETQ. This CDR3 comprises 15 residues. Trimming took 2 bases from V and 5 from J, leaving 15 bases between them. CDR3 sequence reads: CASSFWGAGKDTQYF. In nucleotides, the CDR3 is TGCGCCAGCAGCTTCTGGGGGGCAGGGAAAGATACGCAGTATTTT.

This clonotype was picked up a small number of times. The chain has TRBV5-1 and TRBJ1-2, with 7 nucleotides matching TRBD1. J was trimmed by 8 bases and V by 4 bases; bases with no gene match: 8. This CDR3 is built from 13 residues. The germline V gene encodes CDR1 SGHRS and CDR2 YFSETQ. The CDR3 DNA reads TGCGCCAGCAGCACGACAGGGTCCGACGGCTACACCTTC. Encoded protein: CASSTTGSDGYTF.

The V call is TRBV28, the J call TRBJ2-1; D unresolved. Looked up from germline, CDR1 is MDHEN and CDR2 is SYDVKM. Trimming removed 3 bases at V and 0 bases at J, with 9 bases between. CDR3 length: 15 amino acids. The CDR3 bases are TGTGCCAGCAGTTTTACCCCGAGCTCCTACAATGAGCAGTTCTTC. Amino acid sequence: CASSFTPSSYNEQFF.